The 20 T cell receptor beta chains listed next were all sequenced from one sample in a study of T cells in Graves' hyperthyroidism and ophthalmopathy. From RNA transcripts, TCR beta CDR3 regions were amplified. TCR CDR3 regions were first amplified by RT-PCR with HTBI primers. From the multiplex PCR reads, TCRdb called clonotypes with MiXCR, one entry per CDR3 protein. The repertoire has hundreds of thousands of distinct CDR3 sequences, around a quarter of them found once; the top ten carry 11%. Sequenced material: blood. The receptors shown here come from a woman in her twenties or thirties with Graves' ophthalmopathy.

This clonotype was recorded at least ten times. The rearrangement joins TRBV5-1 to TRBJ2-7; D is unclear. Germline V gene data show CDR1 as SGHRS and CDR2 as YFSETQ. The CDR3 extends over 14 amino acids. Trimming removed 0 bases at V and 2 bases at J, with 9 bases between. The CDR3 spells CASSLGTETYEQYF. CDR3 coding DNA: TGCGCCAGCAGCTTGGGGACGGAGACCTACGAGCAGTACTTC. The whole variable domain, remainder taken from reference TRBV5-1 and TRBJ2-7, is KAGVTQTPRYLIKTRGQQVTLSCSPISGHRSVSWYQQTPGQGLQFLFEYFSETQRNKGNFPGRFSGRQFSNSRSEMNVSTLELGDSALYLCASSLGTETYEQYFGPGTRLTVT.

The CDR3 sequence: CASSQDIQGNYEQYF. CDR3 in DNA: TGCGCCAGCAGCCAAGATATCCAGGGGAACTACGAGCAGTACTTC. The genes are TRBV4-3 and TRBJ2-7; D perhaps matches TRBD1 (6 bases). Germline values: CDR1 LGHNA, CDR2 YSLEER. CDR3 size: 15 residues. The V and J ends lost 0 bases and 3 bases respectively, with 12 bases between them.

This clonotype was found a few times. This chain uses TRBV30 with TRBJ2-2, with 7 bases identical to TRBD2. The CDR3 loop spans 12 amino acids. The germline V gene encodes CDR1 GTSNPN and CDR2 SVGIG (reference sequence). The ends lost 7 bases at V and 10 bases at J; junction bases unmatched: 9. The CDR3 bases are TGTGCCTTACAAAAGGGGAGGGAGGAGCTGTTTTTT. Amino acids: CALQKGREELFF.

This clonotype came up many times. The V call is TRBV6-5, the J call TRBJ2-7, with 8 positions matching TRBD1. This CDR3 spans 13 amino acids. Losses at the gene ends were 6 bases for V and 4 bases for J; bases not matched to a gene: 5. Looked up from germline, CDR1 is MNHEY and CDR2 is SVGAGI. Here the CDR3 reads CASRRTGRYEQYF. CDR3 bases: TGTGCCAGCAGGAGGACAGGGCGGTACGAGCAGTACTTC.

This clonotype has at least ten counts. The V call is TRBV7-8, the J call TRBJ2-5; unclear D gene. Germline values: CDR1 SGHVS, CDR2 FQNEAQ. The CDR3 runs 14 residues. V shed 6 bases and J shed 7 bases, with 18 bases lying between them. In nucleotides, the CDR3 is TGTGCCAGCAGGCAGGATGCCTGGGTTTCGACCCAGTACTTC. It is translated as CASRQDAWVSTQYF.

This clonotype was found many times. CDR3 nucleotides: TGTGCCACCAGCAGAGATATGGGGTCGAACACTGAAGCTTTCTTT. As protein: CATSRDMGSNTEAFF. This chain joins TRBV15 and TRBJ1-1; D gene unclear. Trimming cost V 0 bases and J 1 base, with 9 bases left between them. The CDR3 has 15 amino acids. Germline CDR1 reads LNHNV; CDR2 reads YYDKDF (reference sequence).

At least ten counts were recorded for this clonotype. The chain uses TRBV6-1 and TRBJ2-5; 11 positions match TRBD2. Germline V gene lookup returns CDR1 MNHNS and CDR2 SASEGT. V gave up 5 bases and J gave up 1 base; unmatched junction bases: 3. This CDR3 comprises 15 residues. Here the CDR3 DNA reads TGTGCCAGCAGTATAGCGGGGGGGACCCAAGAGACCCAGTACTTC. This encodes CASSIAGGTQETQYF.

This clonotype was recorded a few times. This sequence joins TRBV4-1 and TRBJ2-7; weak D call: TRBD1 (5 bases). This CDR3 has 13 amino acids. V was clipped by 3 bases and J by 1 base, with 7 bases between them. Germline V CDR1 and CDR2: MGHRA, YSYEKL. CDR3 nucleotide sequence: TGCGCCAGCAGCCAGACAGATTCCTACGAGCAGTACTTC. Residues: CASSQTDSYEQYF.

This clonotype was recorded many times. The V gene is TRBV6-1, the J gene TRBJ1-1, with D hard to call. V was shortened by 4 bases and J by 5 bases, with 8 bases between the two germline ends. The germline CDR1 and CDR2 sequences are MNHNS and SASEGT. CDR3 length equals 12 residues. For the CDR3, the DNA is TGTGCCAGCAGTGGAATCATAACTGAAGCTTTCTTT. It is translated as CASSGIITEAFF.

This clonotype was recorded at least ten times. This sequence joins TRBV30 and TRBJ2-7; no firm D call. This CDR3 spans 15 amino acids. V gave up 2 bases and J gave up 3 bases, with 17 bases separating them. Germline V lookup: CDR1 GTSNPN, CDR2 SVGIG (reference sequence). The CDR3 sequence is CAWSNGRNWIYEQYF. The CDR3 DNA reads as TGTGCCTGGAGTAACGGACGTAACTGGATCTACGAGCAGTACTTC.

In its sample, this clonotype was seen many times. The chain has TRBV6-2 or TRBV6-3 and TRBJ2-7; no firm D call. Looked up from germline, CDR1 is MNHEY and CDR2 is SVGEGT. Trimming took off 7 bases at V and 6 bases at J, with 13 bases between the two ends. This CDR3 has 12 amino acids. The CDR3 DNA follows: TGTGCCAGCACCAAAGACACCCTCGAGCAGTACTTC. Amino acid sequence: CASTKDTLEQYF.

In its sample, this clonotype was seen many times. The chain is built from TRBV6-4 and TRBJ2-6; 8 bases line up with TRBD1. Germline loops: CDR1 MRHNA, CDR2 SNTAGT. With V trimmed by 7 bases and J by 1 base, 9 bases remained unmatched. This CDR3 comprises 17 residues. The CDR3 DNA is TGTGCCAGCACCCGAACAGGGGGAGTTTCTGGGGCCAACGTCCTGACTTTC. Protein: CASTRTGGVSGANVLTF.

This clonotype occurred many times. The chain joins TRBV7-8 to TRBJ1-5; no clear D gene. The CDR3 contains 18 residues. Germline V gene lookup returns CDR1 SGHVS and CDR2 FQNEAQ. V dropped 1 base and J dropped 0 bases, with 16 bases sitting between them. The CDR3 loop is CASSLVSRPTYSNQPQHF. The CDR3, as DNA: TGTGCCAGCAGCTTAGTGTCTCGGCCCACTTATAGCAATCAGCCCCAGCATTTT.

Many counts were recorded for this clonotype. This sequence joins TRBV20-1 and TRBJ2-7, with 7 bases aligning to TRBD1. This CDR3 spans 14 amino acids. Trimming at V came to 0 bases and at J to 7 bases, leaving 9 bases not matched to a gene. Germline lookup yields CDR1 DFQATT and CDR2 SNEGSKA (reference sequence). The CDR3 region has the DNA TGCAGTGCTAGAGATCAAGGGACAGTTGTTGAGCAGTACTTC. This sequence encodes CSARDQGTVVEQYF.

The table lists this clonotype with many counts. V and J are TRBV27 and TRBJ1-2; unclear D gene. The CDR3 extends over 12 amino acids. Germline V gene sequence: CDR1 MNHEY, CDR2 SMNVEV (reference sequence). The V gene lost 8 bases and the J gene lost 9 bases, with 16 bases spanning the gap. This chain's CDR3 is CASAPPGTSYTF. In nucleotides, the CDR3 is TGTGCCAGCGCCCCCCCCGGTACCAGCTACACCTTC.

This clonotype was seen ten or more times. This chain joins TRBV6-1 and TRBJ2-2, with TRBD1 identical over 8 bases. The CDR3 has 16 residues. Germline CDR1 and CDR2: MNHNS and SASEGT. V was clipped by 6 bases and J by 0 bases; unmatched bases: 6. In nucleotides, the CDR3 is TGTGCCAGCAGCGAGGCGGACAGGGCGAACACCGGGGAGCTGTTTTTT. As protein: CASSEADRANTGELFF.

This clonotype was observed at least ten times. The gene calls are TRBV29-1 and TRBJ1-2, with 8 bases lining up with TRBD1. Trimming removed 7 bases from V and 10 bases from J; junction bases left unmatched: 11. Germline-derived CDR1 and CDR2 are SQVTM and ANQGSEA. This CDR3 has 12 residues. The DNA for the CDR3 is TGCAGCGGCTGGATTAACAGGGGGATCTACACCTTC. Translated: CSGWINRGIYTF.

This clonotype has ten or more counts. The chain employs TRBV20-1 and TRBJ1-2; the D gene is possibly TRBD1 (6 bases). The V and J ends lost 0 bases and 5 bases respectively, with 10 bases between them. Germline lookup yields CDR1 DFQATT and CDR2 SNEGSKA (reference sequence). This CDR3 comprises 13 residues. The CDR3 is CSARERQGYGYTF. The CDR3 DNA follows: TGCAGTGCTAGAGAAAGGCAGGGGTATGGCTACACCTTC.

DNA of the CDR3: TGCAGTGCTAGTAGGGGAGGGGGCAATCAGCCCCAGCATTTT. This codes for CSASRGGGNQPQHF. The J gene is TRBJ1-5, the V gene TRBV20-1, with D possibly matching TRBD1 (5 bases). Trimming stripped 3 bases from V and 2 bases from J, with 11 bases between. CDR1 DFQATT and CDR2 SNEGSKA come from the germline V gene (reference sequence). CDR3 size: 14 residues.

The DNA of the CDR3 is TGCAGCGCCTCCGGGACCCCAAGGGAGACCCAGTACTTC. This sequence encodes CSASGTPRETQYF. This rearrangement joins TRBV29-1 to TRBJ2-5; D may be TRBD1 or TRBD2 (5 bases each). Germline V gene lookup returns CDR1 SQVTM and CDR2 ANQGSEA. The CDR3 runs 13 residues. The V gene lost 7 bases and the J gene lost 5 bases, with 17 bases spanning the gap. Supplemented by reference TRBV29-1 and TRBJ2-5, the full variable domain reads SAVISQKPSRDICQRGTSLTIQCQVDSQVTMMFWYRQQPGQSLTLIATANQGSEATYESGFVIDKFPISRPNLTFSTLTVSNMSPEDSSIYLCSASGTPRETQYFGPGTRLLVL.